The clone carrying this T cell receptor (beta chain) was counted at least ten times. Its antigen is unidentified. The data were obtained in a study of human T cells and chemical hapten exposure. Findings and limits, study-wide: In the PT1 data, expanded TCR counts showed a positive correlation with patch test score.

TCRdb re-called the RACE reads through MiXCR, storing one row per CDR3 protein. This sample yields more than 70,000 distinct CDR3 sequences, of which around 8.8% are seen a single time; just over 2.5% belongs to the top ten. Time point: pre-sensitization, week 0. Treatment specified: therapeutic diphenylcyclopropenone sensitization with weekly scalp DPC. This CDR3 has 15 amino acids. V trimming: 0 bases; J trimming: 4 bases; junction bases outside the gene matches: 1. The germline gives CDR1 SGHNT, CDR2 YYREEE (reference sequence). The chain couples TRBV5-4 to TRBJ2-3; 11 nucleotides line up with TRBD1. The sample in question was whole blood, obtained in connection with sensitization to the hapten diphenylcyclopropenone (DPC). This clonotype originated in a man in his forties with alopecia areata. Some clones in this sample may be carry-over from other donors' samples. This chain's CDR3 is CASSLAGQGADTQYF. The CDR3 nucleotides are TGTGCCAGCAGCTTGGCGGGACAGGGGGCAGATACGCAGTATTTT.